This T cell receptor beta chain appears in the sequencing data of a study of shared clonotypes between healthy human individuals. Findings and caveats of the study: Only a few donors were included, so the genetic and exposure-history diversity represented was limited. Naive CD4 clonotypes were shared across a few donors at about 5.3%.

Germline V gene data show CDR1 as SGHRS and CDR2 as YFSETQ. The CDR3 runs to 13 residues. With 1 base removed from V and 4 bases from J, the gap between germline ends came to 6 bases. Comments on this clone: Its specificity is not known.

CD4+ cells underwent separation, giving CD45RA+ naive and CD45RA-negative memory subsets. The study ran the assay at deep level. This table comes from immunoSEQ multiplex PCR, and its TCRdb copy is limited to in-frame clones, with some not included. The sample holds about 2,500,000 clones, around nine tenths seen once. The receptor comes from a man between 18 and 29 years old in good health. Sequencing used naive CD4+ T cells sorted from blood. Subset here: CD45RA+ positively selected. This chain uses TRBV5-1 with TRBJ2-1; D gene uncertain. The CDR3 spells CASSLNGYNEQFF. The CDR3 coding sequence is TGCGCCAGCAGCTTGAACGGGTACAATGAGCAGTTCTTC. Supplemented by reference TRBV5-1 and TRBJ2-1, the full variable domain reads KAGVTQTPRYLIKTRGQQVTLSCSPISGHRSVSWYQQTPGQGLQFLFEYFSETQRNKGNFPGRFSGRQFSNSRSEMNVSTLELGDSALYLCASSLNGYNEQFFGPGTRLTVL.